The clone carrying this T cell receptor (beta chain) has more than one count but fewer than ten. TCRdb reprocessed the reads with MiXCR, giving one entry per CDR3 protein. This sample has about 330,000 distinct CDR3 sequences, with more than 8% found just once. CDR3 length: 14 residues. Germline V gene lookup returns CDR1 ENHRY and CDR2 SYGVKD. Trimming stripped 3 bases from V and 2 bases from J, with 8 bases between. This entry is derived from a study of T cell repertoires in cytomegalovirus infection. The wider study: A matching HLA type, together with CMV infection, was signaled by public TCR beta signatures.

This clonotype originated in a human donor in good health (CMV status not recorded). Some clones in this sample may be carry-over from other donors' samples. The specimen was PBMCs. The V call is TRBV10-3, the J call TRBJ2-1; D call uncertain. In DNA form, the CDR3 reads TGTGCCATCAGTGAACTTCACGCCTACAATGAGCAGTTCTTC. This codes for CAISELHAYNEQFF.